This paragraph reports one T cell receptor beta chain. This sample was taken from a study of shared T cell receptors in the human thymus. With V trimmed by 5 bases and J by 5 bases, 5 bases remained unmatched. Germline CDR1 reads SGHTA; CDR2 reads FQGTGA. The CDR3 runs to 16 residues. Assay: immunoSEQ multiplex PCR; the TCRdb copy retains only in-frame clones and omits some. Of 500,000 to 850,000 clones in the sample, 87% were seen once. This sample was shared with a second study, whose subject was human thymus T cells.

The clonotype was recovered from a boy younger than two with a congenital heart defect. The chain links TRBV7-3 to TRBJ2-2, with 13 positions matching TRBD2. The sequencing sample was made of thymocytes. The CDR3 nucleotides read TGTGCCAGCAGCCGTATGACTAGCGGGGGGACCGGGGAGCTGTTTTTT. This gives the protein CASSRMTSGGTGELFF.